One sample yielded the 13 T cell receptor beta chains listed below, sequenced in a study of PD-L1 blockade in urothelial cancer. Sequencing used immunoSEQ multiplex PCR; TCRdb keeps in-frame clones, though not all of them. This sample carries about 57,000 clones, roughly 81% of them seen once, and the ten largest clones take around 6%. Time point reported: pretreatment peripheral blood. Here the sequenced sample was PBMCs, taken around atezolizumab (anti-PD-L1) treatment. The source is a man in his 70s with urothelial cancer.

The V gene is TRBV2, the J gene TRBJ2-7; 10 positions match TRBD2. The CDR3 spans 14 residues. The germline V gene has CDR1 SNHLY and CDR2 FYNNEI. The junction had 9 bases not matched to a gene; V was cut back by 7 bases and J by 6 bases. The DNA of the CDR3 is TGTGCCAGCACCCTGCGAGCGGGAGGGGGCGAGCAGTACTTC. Its translation is CASTLRAGGGEQYF.

The chain carries TRBV11-3 and TRBJ2-2, with 11 bases identical to TRBD1. After removal of 5 bases from V and 7 bases from J, the junction contained 9 bases not matched to a gene. Germline CDR1 and CDR2: SGHNT and YENEEA. The CDR3 spans 16 residues. CDR3 sequence reads: CASSQTGQGGFGELFF. The DNA for the CDR3 is TGTGCCAGCAGCCAAACGGGACAGGGGGGATTCGGGGAGCTGTTTTTT.

This clone occurred a few times. The CDR3 bases are TGTGCCAGCAGTGAACAAACGAGGGATACGCAGTATTTT. It yields the protein CASSEQTRDTQYF. This rearrangement joins TRBV2 to TRBJ2-3; D is unresolved. From germline, CDR1 is SNHLY and CDR2 FYNNEI. This CDR3 has 13 residues. Deletions cut 2 bases from V and 6 bases from J, with 9 bases between.

CDR3 residues: CSVGSRLAATDTQYF. CDR3 DNA: TGCAGCGTTGGCTCGAGACTAGCGGCCACAGATACGCAGTATTTT. The chain links TRBV29-1 to TRBJ2-3, with 9 bases identical to TRBD2. V was clipped by 4 bases and J by 2 bases; unmatched bases: 7. Germline loops: CDR1 SQVTM, CDR2 ANQGSEA. This CDR3 spans 15 amino acids.

This clone was seen a handful of times. The V gene is TRBV4-1, the J gene TRBJ1-1; D not resolved. CDR3 size: 14 residues. Per germline, CDR1 MGHRA and CDR2 YSYEKL. Trimming took 4 bases from V and 1 from J, leaving 10 bases between them. The CDR3 loop reads CASSLLTPNTEAFF. CDR3 nucleotide sequence: TGCGCCAGCAGCCTCTTGACACCGAACACTGAAGCTTTCTTT.

The rearrangement joins TRBV11-3 to TRBJ2-3; 12 nucleotides match TRBD2. V trimming: 4 bases; J trimming: 6 bases; junction bases outside the gene matches: 2. Germline loops: CDR1 SGHNT, CDR2 YENEEA. This CDR3 has 14 amino acids. The CDR3 loop is CASSSTSGRDTQYF. The CDR3 DNA reads as TGTGCCAGCAGCTCTACTAGCGGGAGGGATACGCAGTATTTT.

This clone appeared a few times. The chain combines TRBV30 with TRBJ1-4, with D uncertain. The CDR3 has 11 residues. V gave up 2 bases and J gave up 6 bases, with 4 bases separating them. CDR1 GTSNPN and CDR2 SVGIG come from the germline V gene (reference sequence). The CDR3 DNA follows: TGTGCCTGGAGTTATGATGAAAAACTGTTTTTT. This codes for CAWSYDEKLFF. The variable domain in full, with the rest retrieved from reference TRBV30 and TRBJ1-4, is SQTIHQWPATLVQPVGSPLSLECTVEGTSNPNLYWYRQAAGRGLQLLFYSVGIGQISSEVPQNLSASRPQDRQFILSSKKLLLSDSGFYLCAWSYDEKLFFGSGTQLSVL.

This chain links TRBV5-4 with TRBJ1-4; TRBD1 matches 7 bases. Germline V gives CDR1 SGHNT, CDR2 YYREEE (reference sequence). V was pared by 4 bases and J by 4 bases, with 7 bases of the junction left unmatched. This CDR3 region has 15 residues. CDR3: CASSRYRGNNEKLFF. CDR3 coding DNA: TGTGCCAGCAGCCGCTACAGGGGTAATAATGAAAAACTGTTTTTT. The entire variable domain, with the rest obtained from reference TRBV5-4 and TRBJ1-4, is as follows: ETGVTQSPTHLIKTRGQQVTLRCSSQSGHNTVSWYQQALGQGPQFIFQYYREEENGRGNFPPRFSGLQFPNYSSELNVNALELDDSALYLCASSRYRGNNEKLFFGSGTQLSVL.

V is TRBV28 and J is TRBJ2-1; a possible D gene is TRBD1 (5 bases). Germline V CDR1 and CDR2: MDHEN, SYDVKM. The CDR3 length is 13 residues. Trimming removed 7 bases at V and 8 bases at J, with 15 bases between. CDR3 sequence (DNA): TGTGCCAGCAAATTAACAGGTGATCATGAGCAGTTCTTC. Protein product: CASKLTGDHEQFF. The variable domain in full, completed from reference TRBV28 and TRBJ2-1, reads DVKVTQSSRYLVKRTGEKVFLECVQDMDHENMFWYRQDPGLGLRLIYFSYDVKMKEKGDIPEGYSVSREKKERFSLILESASTNQTSMYLCASKLTGDHEQFFGPGTRLTVL.

This clone appeared a single time. The chain employs TRBV5-1 and TRBJ2-3; D possibly corresponds to TRBD2 (6 bases). Germline loops: CDR1 SGHRS, CDR2 YFSETQ. V was pared by 4 bases and J by 1 base, with 10 bases between. This CDR3 is built from 14 residues. CDR3 bases: TGCGCCAGCAGCGCGGGGCGGCGCACAGATACGCAGTATTTT. It translates to CASSAGRRTDTQYF.

The V and J genes are TRBV7-2 and TRBJ1-1, with D perhaps matching TRBD1 (5 bases). This CDR3 has 16 amino acids. Germline assignment: CDR1 SGHTA and CDR2 FQGNSA. With 0 bases removed from V and 5 bases from J, the gap between germline ends came to 16 bases. The CDR3 bases are TGTGCCAGCAGCTTAGCGCGAGGCAGGGTGAGGACTGAAGCTTTCTTT. It translates to CASSLARGRVRTEAFF.

The rearrangement joins TRBV2 to TRBJ1-1, with 7 bases aligning to TRBD1. Trimming cost V 6 bases and J 3 bases; bases outside gene matches: 7. The CDR3 contains 14 residues. Germline loops: CDR1 SNHLY, CDR2 FYNNEI. DNA of the CDR3: TGTGCCAGCAGCCTAGACAGGGAGGACACTGAAGCTTTCTTT. This sequence encodes CASSLDREDTEAFF.

V is TRBV7-2 and J is TRBJ1-3; no reliable D call. The germline CDR1 and CDR2 sequences are SGHTA and FQGNSA. Deletions cut 5 bases from V and 3 bases from J, with 11 bases between. This CDR3 is 14 amino acids long. CDR3 protein: CASSRTLSGNTIYF. For the CDR3, the DNA is TGTGCCAGCAGCCGTACGCTTAGTGGAAACACCATATATTTT.